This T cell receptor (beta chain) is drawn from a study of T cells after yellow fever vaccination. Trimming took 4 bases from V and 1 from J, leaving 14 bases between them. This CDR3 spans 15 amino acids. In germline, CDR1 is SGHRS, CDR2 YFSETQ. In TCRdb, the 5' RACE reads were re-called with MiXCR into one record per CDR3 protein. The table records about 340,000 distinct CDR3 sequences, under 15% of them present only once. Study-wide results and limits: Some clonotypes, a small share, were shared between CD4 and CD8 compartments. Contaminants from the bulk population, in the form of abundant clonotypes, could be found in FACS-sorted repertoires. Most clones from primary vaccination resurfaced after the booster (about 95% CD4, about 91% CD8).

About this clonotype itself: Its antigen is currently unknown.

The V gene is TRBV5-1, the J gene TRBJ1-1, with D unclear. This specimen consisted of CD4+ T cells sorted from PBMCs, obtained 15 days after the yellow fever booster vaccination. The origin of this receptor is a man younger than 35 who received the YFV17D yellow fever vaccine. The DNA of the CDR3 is TGCGCCAGCAGCCGTGACGGGATCTCGAACACTGAAGCTTTCTTT. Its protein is CASSRDGISNTEAFF.